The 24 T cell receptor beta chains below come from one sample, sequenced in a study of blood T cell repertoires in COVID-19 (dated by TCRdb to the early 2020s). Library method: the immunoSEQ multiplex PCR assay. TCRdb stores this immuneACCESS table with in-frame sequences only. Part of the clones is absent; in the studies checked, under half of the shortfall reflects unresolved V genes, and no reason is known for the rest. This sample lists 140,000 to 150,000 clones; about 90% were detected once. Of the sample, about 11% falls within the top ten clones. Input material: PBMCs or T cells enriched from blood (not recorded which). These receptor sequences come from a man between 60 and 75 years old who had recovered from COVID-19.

CDR3 residues: CASTRASGKGEFF. CDR3 DNA sequence: TGTGCCAGCACCCGAGCGTCGGGAAAGGGGGAGTTCTTC. J is TRBJ2-1 and V is TRBV28; D perhaps matches TRBD1 (6 bases). Deletions cut 7 bases from V and 14 bases from J, with 21 bases between. Germline V gene lookup returns CDR1 MDHEN and CDR2 SYDVKM. The CDR3 extends over 13 amino acids. Variable domain in full (rest from reference TRBV28 and TRBJ2-1): DVKVTQSSRYLVKRTGEKVFLECVQDMDHENMFWYRQDPGLGLRLIYFSYDVKMKEKGDIPEGYSVSREKKERFSLILESASTNQTSMYLCASTRASGKGEFFGPGTRLTVL.

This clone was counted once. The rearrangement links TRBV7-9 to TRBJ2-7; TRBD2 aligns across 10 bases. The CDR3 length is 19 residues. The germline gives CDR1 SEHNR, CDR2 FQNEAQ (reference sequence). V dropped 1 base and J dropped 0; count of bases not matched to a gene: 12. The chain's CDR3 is CASSLGAASGGPNSYEQYF. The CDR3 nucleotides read TGTGCCAGCAGCTTAGGGGCGGCTAGCGGGGGACCGAACTCCTACGAGCAGTACTTC.

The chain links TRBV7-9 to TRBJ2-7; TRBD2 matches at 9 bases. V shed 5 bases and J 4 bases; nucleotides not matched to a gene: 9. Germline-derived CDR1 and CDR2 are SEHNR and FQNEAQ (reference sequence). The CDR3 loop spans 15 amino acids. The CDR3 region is CASSGPGLANYEQYF. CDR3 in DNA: TGTGCCAGCAGCGGCCCGGGACTAGCCAATTACGAGCAGTACTTC.

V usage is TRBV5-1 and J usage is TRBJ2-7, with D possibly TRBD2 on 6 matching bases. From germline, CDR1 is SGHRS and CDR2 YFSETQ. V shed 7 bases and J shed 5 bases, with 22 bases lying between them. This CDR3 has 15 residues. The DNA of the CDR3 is TGCGCCAGCTCCGGGGGTTCTGCGGGGAACCACGAGCAGTACTTC. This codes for CASSGGSAGNHEQYF.

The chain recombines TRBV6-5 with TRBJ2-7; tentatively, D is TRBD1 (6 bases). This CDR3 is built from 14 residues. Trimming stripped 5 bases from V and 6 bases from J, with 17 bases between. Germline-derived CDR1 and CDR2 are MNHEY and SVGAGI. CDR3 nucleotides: TGTGCCAGCAGTCCGGACAGAGTCCTCCTCGAGCAGTACTTC. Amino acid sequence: CASSPDRVLLEQYF.

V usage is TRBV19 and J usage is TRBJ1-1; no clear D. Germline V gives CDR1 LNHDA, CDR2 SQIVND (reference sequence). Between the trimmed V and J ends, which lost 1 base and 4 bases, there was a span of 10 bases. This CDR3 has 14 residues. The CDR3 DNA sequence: TGTGCCAGTAGTATAGCACCCCCAGGCACTGAAGCTTTCTTT. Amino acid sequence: CASSIAPPGTEAFF.

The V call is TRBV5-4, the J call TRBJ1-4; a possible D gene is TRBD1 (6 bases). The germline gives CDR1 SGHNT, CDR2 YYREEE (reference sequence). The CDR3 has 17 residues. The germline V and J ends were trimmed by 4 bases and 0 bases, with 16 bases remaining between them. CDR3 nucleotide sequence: TGTGCCAGCAGCCCATGGGAGGGGGAAGCAACTAATGAAAAACTGTTTTTT. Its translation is CASSPWEGEATNEKLFF.

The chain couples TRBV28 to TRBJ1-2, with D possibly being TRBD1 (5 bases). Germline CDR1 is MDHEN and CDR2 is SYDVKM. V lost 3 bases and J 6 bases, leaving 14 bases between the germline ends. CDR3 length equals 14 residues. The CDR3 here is CASSFRRVKDGYTF. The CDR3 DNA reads TGTGCCAGCAGTTTTCGCAGGGTCAAGGATGGCTACACCTTC.

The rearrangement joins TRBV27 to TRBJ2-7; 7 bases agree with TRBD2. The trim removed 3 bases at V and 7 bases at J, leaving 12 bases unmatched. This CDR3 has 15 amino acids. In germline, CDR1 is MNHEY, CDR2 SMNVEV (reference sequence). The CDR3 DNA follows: TGTGCCAGCAGTTTCGGGGGGAGAGGTCTGGGAGAGCAGTACTTC. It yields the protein CASSFGGRGLGEQYF.

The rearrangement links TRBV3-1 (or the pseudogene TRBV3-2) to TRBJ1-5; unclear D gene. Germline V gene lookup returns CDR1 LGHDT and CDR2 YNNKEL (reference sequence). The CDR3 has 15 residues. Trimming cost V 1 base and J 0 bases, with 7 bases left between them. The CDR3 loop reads CASSQGHYSNQPQHF. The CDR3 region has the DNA TGTGCCAGCAGCCAAGGACATTATAGCAATCAGCCCCAGCATTTT.

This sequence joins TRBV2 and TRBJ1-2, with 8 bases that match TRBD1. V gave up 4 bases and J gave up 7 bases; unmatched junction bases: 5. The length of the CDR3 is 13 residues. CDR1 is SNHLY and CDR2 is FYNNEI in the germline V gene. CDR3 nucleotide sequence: TGTGCCAGCAGTGGGACAGGGTCGGTTGGCTACACCTTC. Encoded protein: CASSGTGSVGYTF.

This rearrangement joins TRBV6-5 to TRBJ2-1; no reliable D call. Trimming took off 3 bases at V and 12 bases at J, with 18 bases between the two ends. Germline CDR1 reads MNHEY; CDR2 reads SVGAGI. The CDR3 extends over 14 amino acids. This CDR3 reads CASSYSYGSLMQFF. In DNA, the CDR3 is TGTGCCAGCAGTTATAGTTACGGGTCCCTCATGCAGTTCTTC.

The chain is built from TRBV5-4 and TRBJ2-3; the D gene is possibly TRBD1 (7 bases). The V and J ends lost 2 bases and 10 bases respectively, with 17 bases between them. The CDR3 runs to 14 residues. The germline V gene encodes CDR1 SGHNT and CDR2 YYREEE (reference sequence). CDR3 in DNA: TGTGCCAGCAGCTTTGGGGGACTCCAGGGGGCGCAGTATTTT. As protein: CASSFGGLQGAQYF.

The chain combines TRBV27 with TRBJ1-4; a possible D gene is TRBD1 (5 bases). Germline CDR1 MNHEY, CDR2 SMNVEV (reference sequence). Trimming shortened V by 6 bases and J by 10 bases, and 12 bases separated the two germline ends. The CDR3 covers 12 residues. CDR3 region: CASRTGGGKLFF. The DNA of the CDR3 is TGTGCCAGCAGGACTGGGGGGGGAAAACTGTTTTTT.

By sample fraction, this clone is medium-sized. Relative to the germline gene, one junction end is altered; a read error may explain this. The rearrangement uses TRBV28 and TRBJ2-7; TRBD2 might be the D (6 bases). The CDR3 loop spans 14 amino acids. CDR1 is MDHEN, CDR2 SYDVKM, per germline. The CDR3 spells CASSKRLASSEQYF. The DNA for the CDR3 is TGTGCCAGCAGTAAACGCCTAGCGTCCTCCGAGCAGTACTTC.

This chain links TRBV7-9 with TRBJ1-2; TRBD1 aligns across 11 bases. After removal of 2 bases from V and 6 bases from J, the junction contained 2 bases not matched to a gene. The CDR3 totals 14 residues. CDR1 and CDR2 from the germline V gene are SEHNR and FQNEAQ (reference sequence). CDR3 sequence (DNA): TGTGCCAGCAGCTTAACGGGACAGGGGGATGGCTACACCTTC. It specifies CASSLTGQGDGYTF.

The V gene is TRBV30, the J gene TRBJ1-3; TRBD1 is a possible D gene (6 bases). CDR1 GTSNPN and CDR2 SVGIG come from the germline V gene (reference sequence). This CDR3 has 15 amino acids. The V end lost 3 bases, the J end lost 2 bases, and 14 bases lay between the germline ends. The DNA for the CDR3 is TGTGCCTGGAGGGGGGCCCGAAGAACTGGAAACACCATATATTTT. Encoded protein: CAWRGARRTGNTIYF.

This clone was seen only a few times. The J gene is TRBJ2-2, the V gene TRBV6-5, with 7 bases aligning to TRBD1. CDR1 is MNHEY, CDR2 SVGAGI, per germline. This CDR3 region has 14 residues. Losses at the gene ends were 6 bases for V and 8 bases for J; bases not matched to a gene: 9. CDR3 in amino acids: CASSPRTGGGELFF. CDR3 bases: TGTGCCAGCAGCCCAAGGACAGGAGGAGGGGAGCTGTTTTTT.

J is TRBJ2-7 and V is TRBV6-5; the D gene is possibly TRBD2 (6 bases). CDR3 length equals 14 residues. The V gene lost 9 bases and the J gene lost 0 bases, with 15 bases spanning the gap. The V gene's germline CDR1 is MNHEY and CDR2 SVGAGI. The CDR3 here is CASAGGTISYEQYF. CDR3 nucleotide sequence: TGTGCCAGTGCCGGAGGGACCATCTCCTACGAGCAGTACTTC.

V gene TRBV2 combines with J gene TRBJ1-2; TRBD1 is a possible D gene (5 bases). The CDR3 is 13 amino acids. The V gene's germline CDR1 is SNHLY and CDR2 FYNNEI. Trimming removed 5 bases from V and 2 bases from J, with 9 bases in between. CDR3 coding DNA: TGTGCCAGCAGTACTGGACACAACTATGGCTACACCTTC. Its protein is CASSTGHNYGYTF.

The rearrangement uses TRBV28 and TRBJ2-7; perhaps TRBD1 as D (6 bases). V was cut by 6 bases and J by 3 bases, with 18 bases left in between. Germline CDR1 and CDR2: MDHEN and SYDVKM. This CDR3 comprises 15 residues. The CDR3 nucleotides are TGTGCCAGCAGCTCTCTGGGACACAGTTACTACGAGCAGTACTTC. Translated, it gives CASSSLGHSYYEQYF.

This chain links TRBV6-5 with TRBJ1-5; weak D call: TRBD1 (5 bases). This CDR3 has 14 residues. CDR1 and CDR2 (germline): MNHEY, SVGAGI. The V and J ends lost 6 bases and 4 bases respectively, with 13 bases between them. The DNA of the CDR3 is TGTGCCAGCAGCGGGGGGGGTGTTAATCAGCCCCAGCATTTT. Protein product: CASSGGGVNQPQHF.

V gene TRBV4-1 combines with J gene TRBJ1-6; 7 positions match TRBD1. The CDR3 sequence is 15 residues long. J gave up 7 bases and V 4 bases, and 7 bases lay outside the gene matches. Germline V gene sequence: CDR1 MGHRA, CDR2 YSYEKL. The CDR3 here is CASSPTGIENSPLHF. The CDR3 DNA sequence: TGCGCCAGCAGCCCGACAGGGATTGAGAATTCACCCCTCCACTTT.

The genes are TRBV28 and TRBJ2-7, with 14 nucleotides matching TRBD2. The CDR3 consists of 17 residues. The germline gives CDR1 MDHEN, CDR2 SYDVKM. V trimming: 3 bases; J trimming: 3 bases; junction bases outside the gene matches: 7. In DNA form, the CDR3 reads TGTGCCAGCAGTTTCGGACCGGGACTAGCGGGAGACTACGAGCAGTACTTC. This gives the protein CASSFGPGLAGDYEQYF.